This note documents a single T cell receptor beta chain sequence. The antigen is undetermined. The junction departs from germline at one end; a sequencing error may be responsible. Germline CDR1 and CDR2: MNHEY and SVGAGI. The CDR3 contains 14 residues. This entry is derived from a study of CD8 T cells in ankylosing spondylitis. Study conclusions and caveats: A CD8+ phenotype characterized the disease-linked clones, which were relatively rare in peripheral blood. In reactive arthritis synovial fluid and blood, some motif variants had been reported before.

Library preparation for TCR beta used quantitative 5'-RACE with molecular barcodes. TCRdb reanalysed the 5' RACE reads using MiXCR and keeps one entry per CDR3 protein. The sample gives 250,000 to 350,000 distinct CDR3 sequences, around 20% of which show up once; roughly 3.6% is in the top ten. The TCR sequence derives from a female donor with ankylosing spondylitis or in good health (not recorded which). Sequencing was done on a sample of blood, either unsorted or a sorted T cell fraction (not recorded which). This chain uses TRBV6-5 with TRBJ1-5, with 7 bases aligning to TRBD1. The CDR3 region has the DNA TGTGCCAGCAGTTACAGGGGGGGACAGAGCCCCCGGCATTTT. It codes for CASSYRGGQSPRHF.